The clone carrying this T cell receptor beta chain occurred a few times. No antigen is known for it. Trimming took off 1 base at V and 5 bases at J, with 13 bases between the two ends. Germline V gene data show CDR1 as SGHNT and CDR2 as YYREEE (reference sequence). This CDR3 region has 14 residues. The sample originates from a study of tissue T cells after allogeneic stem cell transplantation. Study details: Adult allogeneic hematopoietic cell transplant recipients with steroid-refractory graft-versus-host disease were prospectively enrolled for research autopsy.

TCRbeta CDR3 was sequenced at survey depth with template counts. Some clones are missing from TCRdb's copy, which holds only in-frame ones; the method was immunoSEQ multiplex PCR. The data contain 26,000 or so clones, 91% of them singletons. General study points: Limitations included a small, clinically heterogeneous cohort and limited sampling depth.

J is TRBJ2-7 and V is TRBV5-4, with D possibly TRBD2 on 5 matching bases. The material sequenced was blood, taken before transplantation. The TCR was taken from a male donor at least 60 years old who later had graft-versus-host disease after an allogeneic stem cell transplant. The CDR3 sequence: CASSLRSVRDEQYF. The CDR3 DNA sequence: TGTGCCAGCAGCTTGAGGTCGGTGCGGGACGAGCAGTACTTC.